The clone carrying this T cell receptor beta chain appeared many times. No antigen is known for it. These data originate in a study of T cells in Graves' hyperthyroidism and ophthalmopathy. Exclusion of a patient resulted from uncontrolled infection, other autoimmune disease, pregnancy or lactation. Based on clinical symptoms, serum thyroxine and TRAb, thyroid ultrasound and orbital computed tomography, diagnoses were reached. Source material for PBMCs was about 10 ml fresh peripheral blood. CDR3 length: 14 residues. Trimming removed 2 bases from V and 0 bases from J, with 8 bases in between. Looked up from germline, CDR1 is SEHNR and CDR2 is FQNEAQ (reference sequence). Regarding the study as a whole: Expanded thyroid clonotypes (above 0.001) were mostly also found in blood.

Regions amplified from RNA transcripts were the TCR beta CDR3 regions. When the TCR CDR3 underwent first-round RT-PCR, the HTBI primer set was used. TCRdb re-called the multiplex PCR reads with MiXCR, one entry per CDR3 protein. The sample holds approximately 740,000 distinct CDR3 sequences, about 15% seen once. The chain recombines TRBV7-9 with TRBJ2-7; D is unclear. This clonotype originated in a young woman with Graves' hyperthyroidism. What was sequenced was blood. The CDR3 DNA follows: TGTGCCAGCAGCTTATATCCAGGCTCCTACGAGCAGTACTTC. It yields the protein CASSLYPGSYEQYF.